The clone carrying this TCR beta chain was detected a few times. Some clones are missing from TCRdb's copy, which holds only in-frame ones; the method was immunoSEQ multiplex PCR. Among over 650,000 clones listed, over 75% were seen once. CDR3 size: 14 residues. Looked up from germline, CDR1 is MNHNS and CDR2 is SASEGT. Unmatched junction bases numbered 8, after V lost 11 bases and J lost 2 bases. These data come from a study of shared T cell receptors in the human thymus. These records were also assigned to another study, of human thymus T cells. From that paper: The source of the thymus tissue was resections taken during corrective heart surgery.

This TCR was recovered from a boy under three years old with a congenital heart defect. Sample: thymocytes. The genes are TRBV6-1 and TRBJ2-2, with TRBD2 matching 7 bases. CDR3 amino acids: CAVRGGSNTGELFF. The CDR3 DNA sequence: TGTGCCGTTCGGGGCGGGAGCAACACCGGGGAGCTGTTTTTT.